This paragraph covers one T cell receptor beta chain sequence. This entry is derived from a study of blood T cell repertoires in COVID-19. CDR1 is LGHDT, CDR2 YNNKEL, per germline (reference sequence). This CDR3 spans 16 amino acids. Trimming at V came to 0 bases and at J to 5 bases, leaving 4 bases not matched to a gene. Some clones are missing from TCRdb's copy, which holds only in-frame ones; the method was immunoSEQ multiplex PCR. Counted here are over 60,000 clones, almost 90% occurring once; the ten biggest clones make up 5% to 6.5%. Specimen: peripheral blood. This clonotype originated in a man over 45 with acute or convalescent COVID-19. V and J are TRBV3-1 (or the pseudogene TRBV3-2) and TRBJ2-2, with 9 bases lining up with TRBD2. Here the CDR3 DNA reads TGTGCCAGCAGCCAAGAACGTCTAGCGGGGACCGGGGAGCTGTTTTTT. It codes for CASSQERLAGTGELFF.